This T cell receptor (beta chain) was identified in a study of blood T cells in healthy people across ages. Study-wide results and caveats: PBMCs went unsorted, and a conclusive naive versus antigen-experienced comparison was therefore prevented. Estimates of diversity drawn from one million T cells were considered underestimates. In older individuals, TCR beta diversity per million T cells was lower, falling roughly linearly with age.

Primed by a sample-barcoded 5' primer and a J-beta primer mix, a second PCR proceeded for about 7 to 11 cycles. Each cDNA molecule, via a template-switch adaptor with 12 random nucleotides, was tagged. TCRdb fed the 5' RACE reads into MiXCR, producing one record per CDR3 protein. The repertoire holds roughly 2 million distinct CDR3 sequences, with less than 50% as singletons. This CDR3 comprises 16 residues. Germline loops: CDR1 SGHTA, CDR2 FQGNSA. The V gene end was trimmed by 1 base and the J gene end by 0 bases; junction bases not matched to a gene: 6. This clonotype was found a few times. Its antigen is undetermined.

The sequence derives from a middle-aged woman in good health. This sequence joins TRBV7-2 and TRBJ2-7; TRBD2 matches 7 bases. The source material was blood. In DNA form, the CDR3 reads TGTGCCAGCAGCTTAGTGACGGGGGGTTCCTCCTACGAGCAGTACTTC. Translation gives CASSLVTGGSSYEQYF.